Shown below are 27 T cell receptor beta chains from a single sample sequenced in a study of monozygotic twins with inflammatory bowel disease. TCRdb processed the 5' RACE reads again and assigns one entry to each CDR3 protein, with no DNA. Its table records a few hundred thousand distinct CDR3 sequences. Sequenced input: blood. The receptors originated from a human donor with ulcerative colitis or Crohn's disease, or a healthy co-twin of an affected twin (not recorded which).

The chain couples TRBV11-2 to TRBJ2-2; the D gene TCRdb calls, TRBD1, cannot be checked with no DNA. CDR3 length: 13 amino acids. Looked up from germline, CDR1 is SGHAT and CDR2 is FQNNGV. CDR3 sequence reads: CASGTGSSGELFF.

The chain links TRBV12-3 or TRBV12-4 to TRBJ2-1; TCRdb's D call of TRBD2 is untestable without DNA. This CDR3 contains 18 residues. The CDR3 sequence: CASSPLWDGLASPSMRFF.

V usage is TRBV19 and J usage is TRBJ2-1. This CDR3 is built from 16 residues. In germline, CDR1 is LNHDA, CDR2 SQIVND (reference sequence). This CDR3 is CASSSVLMSSYNEQFF.

V usage is TRBV20-1 and J usage is TRBJ1-1; the TCRdb call, TRBD1, lacks DNA for checking. This CDR3 has 12 residues. Germline CDR1 is DFQATT and CDR2 is SNEGSKA (reference sequence). The CDR3: CSASVPGTEAFF.

V gene TRBV12-3 or TRBV12-4 combines with J gene TRBJ2-1; TCRdb's D gene call, TRBD2, goes unchecked for lack of DNA. This CDR3 has 16 amino acids. This CDR3 reads CASSGRLAGGNNEQFF.

The chain uses TRBV7-6 and TRBJ2-5; with no DNA, the TCRdb D assignment of TRBD2 cannot be verified. CDR3 length: 14 residues. CDR1 is SGHVS, CDR2 FNYEAQ, per germline. The CDR3 protein is CASVHFSGQETQYF.

The V gene is TRBV19, the J gene TRBJ2-2. Germline V lookup: CDR1 LNHDA, CDR2 SQIVND (reference sequence). The length of the CDR3 is 15 residues. The CDR3 is CASSSFGLGTGELFF.

The genes are TRBV5-1 and TRBJ2-5; as DNA is missing, the TRBD2 call by TCRdb cannot be tested. The CDR3 sequence is 19 residues long. Germline CDR1 is SGHRS and CDR2 is YFSETQ. CDR3 loop: CASSWPLPGLAGGPETQYF.

This chain links TRBV3-1 with TRBJ2-7. CDR3 length equals 13 residues. CDR1 is LGHDT, CDR2 YNNKEL, per germline (reference sequence). CDR3 protein: CASSRTDDYEQYF.

The gene calls are TRBV5-1 and TRBJ1-1. The CDR3 length is 15 residues. Germline CDR1 and CDR2: SGHRS and YFSETQ. CDR3 amino acids: CACSSQPVRDTEAFF.

The chain links TRBV4-2 to TRBJ2-3; TCRdb outputs TRBD1, but without DNA this stays unchecked. The CDR3 is 16 residues long. Germline CDR1 LGHNA, CDR2 YNFKEQ. This CDR3 is CASSQDWDRAGDTQYF.

The chain recombines TRBV4-1 with TRBJ2-7. The germline V gene encodes CDR1 MGHRA and CDR2 YSYEKL. CDR3 length: 15 residues. This chain's CDR3 is CASSQDLGYYYEQYF.

This chain joins TRBV5-6 and TRBJ2-1; the D gene TCRdb calls, TRBD1, cannot be checked with no DNA. Germline V gene data show CDR1 as SGHDT and CDR2 as YYEEEE. The CDR3 spans 16 residues. CDR3 sequence reads: CASSLIAGVGYNEQFF.

The J gene is TRBJ2-7, the V gene TRBV5-1. This CDR3 spans 14 amino acids. Germline values: CDR1 SGHRS, CDR2 YFSETQ. This CDR3 reads CASSLVGSSYEQYF.

The chain recombines TRBV28 with TRBJ1-1; TCRdb proposes TRBD1, but this gene call is untestable without DNA. The CDR3 runs to 12 residues. From germline, CDR1 is MDHEN and CDR2 SYDVKM. The CDR3 protein is CASGRGNTEAFF.

The chain combines TRBV10-3 with TRBJ2-1; no DNA is available, so the TRBD1 call from TCRdb remains unchecked. The length of the CDR3 is 14 residues. From germline, CDR1 is ENHRY and CDR2 SYGVKD. The CDR3 here is CAISRQTGDNEQFF.

The V call is TRBV9, the J call TRBJ2-1. Germline CDR1 is SGDLS and CDR2 is YYNGEE. The CDR3 is 15 residues long. The chain's CDR3 is CASSVRGVGYNEQFF.

The chain joins TRBV18 to TRBJ1-2. Per the germline V gene, CDR1 is KGHSH and CDR2 is LQKENI. CDR3 length equals 14 residues. This chain's CDR3 is CASSQTESNYGYTF.

This chain uses TRBV10-3 with TRBJ1-2; there is no DNA to check the TCRdb D call of TRBD1. CDR1 and CDR2 from the germline V gene are ENHRY and SYGVKD. There are 16 residues in the CDR3. The CDR3 sequence: CAISETRQGTGYGYTF.

V and J are TRBV7-6 and TRBJ2-5; without DNA, the TCRdb call of TRBD1 cannot be checked. The CDR3 runs 16 residues. Germline CDR1 and CDR2: SGHVS and FNYEAQ. Here the CDR3 reads CASSLAVGKGAETQYF.

This rearrangement joins TRBV7-9 to TRBJ2-3. The CDR3 loop spans 14 amino acids. CDR1 and CDR2 (germline): SEHNR, FQNEAQ (reference sequence). The CDR3 reads CASSSYSGSDTQYF.

The chain carries TRBV5-5 and TRBJ1-2. The CDR3 has 15 residues. CDR1 is SGHKS, CDR2 YYEKEE, per germline (reference sequence). The CDR3 sequence is CASSDLPSADYGYTF. Full variable domain (remainder filled in from reference TRBV5-5 and TRBJ1-2): DAGVTQSPTHLIKTRGQQVTLRCSPISGHKSVSWYQQVLGQGPQFIFQYYEKEERGRGNFPDRFSARQFPNYSSELNVNALLLGDSALYLCASSDLPSADYGYTFGSGTRLTVV.

The chain joins TRBV24-1 to TRBJ2-3; no DNA is available, so the TRBD1 call from TCRdb remains unchecked. Germline lookup yields CDR1 KGHDR and CDR2 SFDVKD. This CDR3 spans 15 amino acids. CDR3 in amino acids: CATSDSWGLTDTQYF.

The chain links TRBV5-1 to TRBJ2-7; the TCRdb call, TRBD1, lacks DNA for checking. There are 14 residues in the CDR3. CDR1 and CDR2 (germline): SGHRS, YFSETQ. CDR3 sequence: CASSSGTLGHEQYF. The whole variable domain, remainder taken from reference TRBV5-1 and TRBJ2-7, is KAGVTQTPRYLIKTRGQQVTLSCSPISGHRSVSWYQQTPGQGLQFLFEYFSETQRNKGNFPGRFSGRQFSNSRSEMNVSTLELGDSALYLCASSSGTLGHEQYFGPGTRLTVT.

This CDR3 is CASSLTGGPNQPQHF. The V and J genes are TRBV27 and TRBJ1-5; TCRdb's assignment of TRBD1 cannot be checked, as there is no DNA. This CDR3 has 15 amino acids. The germline V gene has CDR1 MNHEY and CDR2 SMNVEV (reference sequence).

This chain links TRBV7-6 with TRBJ2-5; TCRdb returns TRBD2, unconfirmable since there is no DNA. Germline-derived CDR1 and CDR2 are SGHVS and FNYEAQ. This CDR3 is built from 13 residues. CDR3 sequence: CASSLTSPETQYF.

The J gene is TRBJ2-7, the V gene TRBV20-1; there is no DNA to check the TCRdb D call of TRBD1. CDR3 size: 13 residues. Germline-derived CDR1 and CDR2 are DFQATT and SNEGSKA (reference sequence). The CDR3 region is CSARIRDKGAQYF.